Sequencing of this T cell receptor (beta chain) was carried out in a study of radiotherapy plus CTLA-4 blockade in lung cancer. General study points: Interferon-beta, together with early blood T cell clone dynamics, reportedly best predicted response.

This CDR3 comprises 16 residues. The germline V gene encodes CDR1 MGHDK and CDR2 SYGVNS. Trimming took 4 bases from V and 8 from J, leaving 21 bases between them. Worth noting for this clone: No antigen is known for it.

Here immunoSEQ multiplex PCR was the method, and the copy in TCRdb shows in-frame clones only, minus some. Among roughly 50,000 clones listed, around nine tenths were seen once. Focal radiation with ipilimumab CTLA-4 blockade was given to patients with chemo-refractory metastatic non-small-cell lung cancer. The clonotype comes from a human donor with non-small cell lung cancer that progressed on radiotherapy plus ipilimumab. Some clones in this sample may be carry-over from other donors' samples. The input for sequencing was peripheral blood, taken from a patient treated with radiotherapy plus ipilimumab. The chain combines TRBV25-1 with TRBJ2-1, with D perhaps TRBD1 (5 bases). The CDR3 nucleotides read TGTGCCAGCAGTGGGGTAACAGGCCCCTCTGGGGATGAGCAGTTCTTC. Encoded protein: CASSGVTGPSGDEQFF.